Sequencing of this T cell receptor (beta chain) was carried out in a study of cytomegalovirus exposure and HLA in healthy donors. The primer mix had 60 Vbeta and 13 Jbeta primers. Here immunoSEQ multiplex PCR was the method, and the copy in TCRdb shows in-frame clones only, minus some. The sample includes about 98,000 clones, approximately 74% of them seen just once. Points on this clone: At one end, the junction sequence differs from germline, possibly due to a read error.

CDR1 is SEHNR and CDR2 is FQNEAQ in the germline V gene (reference sequence). This CDR3 has 17 amino acids. Nominally healthy donors were sampled, though unrecorded immune exposures were likely. The V gene is TRBV7-9, the J gene TRBJ2-7; the D gene is possibly TRBD1 (7 bases). The receptor was derived from a male donor in good health and CMV-seronegative. The sequenced sample consisted of PBMCs. CDR3 loop: CSSSLGGSDRRSYEQYF. CDR3 nucleotides: TGTTCCAGCAGCTTAGGGGGGTCGGACAGGCGCTCCTACGAGCAGTACTTC.